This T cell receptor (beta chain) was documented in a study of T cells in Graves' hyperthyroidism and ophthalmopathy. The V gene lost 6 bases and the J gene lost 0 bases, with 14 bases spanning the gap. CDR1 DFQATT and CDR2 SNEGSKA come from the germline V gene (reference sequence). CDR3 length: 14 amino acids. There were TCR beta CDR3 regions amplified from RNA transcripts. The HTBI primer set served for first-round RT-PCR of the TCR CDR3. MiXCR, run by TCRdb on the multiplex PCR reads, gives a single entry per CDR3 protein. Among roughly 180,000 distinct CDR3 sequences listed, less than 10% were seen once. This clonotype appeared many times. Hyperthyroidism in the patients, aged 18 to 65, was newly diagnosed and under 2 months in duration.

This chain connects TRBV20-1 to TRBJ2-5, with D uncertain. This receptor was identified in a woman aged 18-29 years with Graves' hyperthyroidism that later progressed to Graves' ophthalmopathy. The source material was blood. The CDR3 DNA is TGCAGTGCCATTAGAGGTGGTTACCAAGAGACCCAGTACTTC. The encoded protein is CSAIRGGYQETQYF.